Listed below are T cell receptor beta chains from one sample, sequenced in a study of blood T cell repertoires in COVID-19. Measured with immunoSEQ multiplex PCR; TCRdb has only the in-frame clones, and not every one. The data contain hundreds of thousands of clones, 81% of them singletons. Source material: peripheral blood. The receptor set was obtained from a woman of 80 years or more with COVID-19, enrolled during active disease. Each CDR3 is given with its conserved first and last residue. A D gene is named only where the DNA matches it firmly. Clone size, where shown, is once, few, many, or a class for clones that have expanded.

cdr3_aa cdr3_nt clone_size j_call d_call v_call
CASSYSVPGGIYF TGTGCCAGCAGTTACTCGGTCCCCGGTGGCATATATTTT . TRBJ1-3 . TRBV6-6
CASSVTGNALGEQYF TGTGCCAGCAGCGTGACAGGGAACGCTCTTGGCGAGCAGTACTTC . TRBJ2-7 TRBD1 TRBV9
CASRPDRVTEAFF TGTGCCAGTAGGCCCGACAGGGTTACTGAAGCTTTCTTT few TRBJ1-1 TRBD1 TRBV19
CASSPGQGANTEAFF TGTGCCAGCTCACCGGGACAGGGGGCGAACACTGAAGCTTTCTTT once TRBJ1-1 TRBD1 TRBV18
CAWSPSGPGYTF TGTGCCTGGAGTCCCTCAGGTCCTGGCTACACCTTC . TRBJ1-2 . TRBV30
CASSLELVRETQYF TGTGCCAGCAGCTTAGAGCTGGTGCGGGAGACCCAGTACTTC few TRBJ2-5 . TRBV7-9
CASSSLWGGANTEAFF TGTGCCAGCAGCTCCCTTTGGGGGGGGGCGAACACTGAAGCTTTCTTT . TRBJ1-1 . TRBV7-6
CASSRTRGEQYF TGTGCCAGCAGTCGGACTAGAGGCGAGCAGTACTTC . TRBJ2-7 TRBD2 TRBV2
CASSQAGLTSSYGYTF TGTGCCAGCTCACAGGCTGGGCTCACCTCTTCCTATGGCTACACCTTC few TRBJ1-2 . TRBV18
CASSPSTGRSTNEKLFF TGTGCCAGCTCACCGTCCACAGGACGGTCAACTAATGAAAAACTGTTTTTT . TRBJ1-4 . TRBV18
CASSFQAGTPGELFF TGCGCCAGCAGCTTTCAGGCAGGGACACCCGGGGAGCTGTTTTTT . TRBJ2-2 . TRBV5-1
CASSGGLAAGELFF TGTGCCAGCAGTGGAGGGCTAGCGGCCGGGGAGCTGTTTTTT . TRBJ2-2 TRBD2 TRBV2
CASSLGQGSQPQHF TGCGCCAGCAGCTTGGGCCAGGGGAGCCAGCCCCAGCATTTT . TRBJ1-5 . TRBV5-1
CASSSGLAGVGAEQFF TGTGCCAGCAGCTCGGGACTAGCGGGAGTAGGGGCTGAGCAGTTCTTC . TRBJ2-1 TRBD2 TRBV2